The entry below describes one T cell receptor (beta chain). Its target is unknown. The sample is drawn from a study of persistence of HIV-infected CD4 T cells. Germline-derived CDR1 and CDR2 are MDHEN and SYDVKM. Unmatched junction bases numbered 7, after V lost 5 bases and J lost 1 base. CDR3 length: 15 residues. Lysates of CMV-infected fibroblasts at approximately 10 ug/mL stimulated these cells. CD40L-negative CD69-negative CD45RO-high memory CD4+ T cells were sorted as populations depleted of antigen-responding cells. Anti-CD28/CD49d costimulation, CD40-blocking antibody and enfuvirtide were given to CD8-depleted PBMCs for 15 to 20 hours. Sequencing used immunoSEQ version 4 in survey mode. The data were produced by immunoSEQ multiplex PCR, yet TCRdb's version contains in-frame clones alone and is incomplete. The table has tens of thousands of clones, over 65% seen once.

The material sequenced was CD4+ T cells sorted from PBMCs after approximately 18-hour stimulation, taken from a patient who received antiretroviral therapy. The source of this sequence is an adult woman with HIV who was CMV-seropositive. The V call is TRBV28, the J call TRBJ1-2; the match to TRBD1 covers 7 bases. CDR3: CASSLPGDSNYGYTF. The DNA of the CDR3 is TGTGCCAGCAGTCTCCCTGGGGACAGTAACTATGGCTACACCTTC.